These 3 T cell receptor beta chains share one sample of origin, sequenced in a study of beta chain features in type 1 diabetes. As every portion of the isolated RNA was reverse transcribed, the sequencing read expressed TCRB transcripts. Profiled with immunoSEQ multiplex PCR; TCRdb holds only in-frame clones, not every one. The profile shows 390,000 or so clones, approximately 15% of them singletons. The sequencing sample was made of naive CD4+ T cells from blood. Source of these receptors: a man aged 25-45 years in good health.

V is TRBV4-1 and J is TRBJ2-7; D not resolved. This CDR3 contains 13 residues. Germline loops: CDR1 MGHRA, CDR2 YSYEKL. V lost 0 bases, J lost 5 bases, and 8 bases lay in between. CDR3 region: CASSQDTKNEQYF. DNA of the CDR3: TGCGCCAGCAGCCAAGATACCAAGAACGAGCAGTACTTC.

Only a few counts were recorded for this clone. The CDR3 bases are TGTGCCAGCAGCACAGGGCGCACTGAAGCTTTCTTT. This encodes CASSTGRTEAFF. The V gene is TRBV6-5, the J gene TRBJ1-1; possible D gene TRBD1, 6 bases. This CDR3 has 12 amino acids. V was pared by 6 bases and J by 4 bases, with 9 bases between. In germline, CDR1 is MNHEY, CDR2 SVGAGI.

The chain combines TRBV19 with TRBJ2-2; TRBD1 matches 7 bases. This CDR3 is 16 amino acids long. Germline V lookup: CDR1 LNHDA, CDR2 SQIVND (reference sequence). The trim removed 6 bases at V and 4 bases at J, leaving 11 bases unmatched. CDR3 sequence: CASSPQTGSATGELFF. The CDR3 DNA reads TGTGCCAGTAGCCCTCAGACAGGGAGCGCCACCGGGGAGCTGTTTTTT.